This T cell receptor beta chain was obtained from a study of CD4 T cells in relation to SARS-CoV-2 and coronaviruses. CD4+ T cells from unexposed donors were obtained before the COVID-19 pandemic (2011-2018). TCRdb's table, derived via immunoSEQ multiplex PCR, lists solely in-frame clones and lacks some. The sample lists roughly 60,000 clones, around 93% occurring once. CDR1 and CDR2 from the germline V gene are MNHEY and SVGAGI. The CDR3 covers 15 residues. Germline trimming cut 6 bases from V and 6 bases from J; bases unmatched to any gene: 8. Study-wide findings and caveats: According to naive versus memory sequencing, detected responses are memory recall, not newly primed. No donor gave both pre-pandemic and post-infection samples.

This clone was recorded only once. Its antigen is as yet unknown. The TCR originated in a human donor in good health. The rearrangement joins TRBV6-5 to TRBJ2-1; 10 nucleotides match TRBD1. Input material: naive CD4+ T cells from PBMCs. Subset indicated: naive CD4+ T cells isolated by negative enrichment. The CDR3 loop is CASSRDRGHSNEQFF. The CDR3 bases are TGTGCCAGCAGCCGGGACAGGGGCCATAGCAATGAGCAGTTCTTC.